The rows below give T cell receptor beta chains drawn from one sample of a study of cytomegalovirus exposure and HLA in healthy donors. TCRdb's copy holds only in-frame clones and misses some; the assay was immunoSEQ multiplex PCR. The sample holds more than 90,000 clones; roughly three quarters are singletons and the top ten take approximately 8%. Material for sequencing was PBMCs. The receptors were gathered from a female donor in good health and CMV-seronegative. CDR3s include the opening cysteine and the closing phenylalanine or tryptophan. D genes are given only for firm matches. Only part of the rows carry a size: once, few, many, or a class if the clone is expanded.

D	length	J	V	size	CDR3	DNA
NA	15	TRBJ1-2	TRBV28	NA	CASSYPEMPNYGYTF	TGTGCCAGCAGTTACCCAGAAATGCCTAACTATGGCTACACCTTC
TRBD2	17	TRBJ2-2	TRBV7-2	NA	CASSPGGRERYGGELFF	TGTGCCAGCAGCCCCGGCGGGCGGGAGAGGTATGGCGGGGAGCTGTTTTTT
NA	16	TRBJ2-7	TRBV4-2	once	CASSSHLARSSYEQYF	TGTGCCAGCAGCTCCCATTTGGCGAGGAGCTCCTACGAGCAGTACTTC
TRBD2	13	TRBJ2-3	TRBV30	few	CAWTSGSTDTQYF	TGTGCCTGGACTAGCGGGAGCACAGATACGCAGTATTTT
TRBD1	17	TRBJ1-4	TRBV7-9	NA	CASSLGDRSETNEKLFF	TGTGCCAGCAGCTTAGGGGACAGGTCCGAAACTAATGAAAAACTGTTTTTT
NA	15	TRBJ1-5	TRBV2	once	CASTLQGASNQPQHF	TGTGCCAGCACCTTACAGGGAGCGAGCAATCAGCCCCAGCATTTT
NA	11	TRBJ1-1	TRBV20-1	NA	CTGGANTEAFF	TGCACGGGGGGGGCAAACACTGAAGCTTTCTTT
TRBD1	16	TRBJ1-4	TRBV27	NA	CASSLLEGGGGGKLFF	TGTGCCAGCAGTTTGCTAGAAGGGGGCGGAGGCGGAAAACTGTTTTTT
TRBD1	15	TRBJ2-7	TRBV2	once	CASRATGGSLYEQYF	TGTGCCAGCAGGGCTACAGGGGGCTCCCTCTACGAGCAGTACTTC
TRBD1	14	TRBJ1-2	TRBV28	NA	CASRSGDSNYGYTF	TGTGCCAGCAGATCGGGGGACAGTAACTATGGCTACACCTTC
NA	14	TRBJ2-7	TRBV27	NA	CASSLSAGWYEQYF	TGTGCCAGCAGTTTATCGGCAGGGTGGTACGAGCAGTACTTC
TRBD2	14	TRBJ2-1	TRBV30	NA	CAWSRGLAYNEQFF	TGTGCCTGGAGCCGAGGACTAGCCTACAATGAGCAGTTCTTC
NA	14	TRBJ2-7	TRBV18	NA	CASSPAGGQEGQYF	TGTGCCAGCTCCCCCGCCGGTGGCCAGGAGGGGCAGTACTTC
NA	15	TRBJ2-2	TRBV18	NA	CASSGGEIGTGELFF	TGTGCCAGCTCAGGAGGGGAGATAGGAACCGGGGAGCTGTTTTTT
NA	11	TRBJ1-4	TRBV27	NA	CASSNFEKLFF	TGTGCCAGCAGTAACTTTGAAAAACTGTTTTTT
NA	13	TRBJ1-1	TRBV10-3	NA	CAINRGGNTEAFF	TGTGCCATCAATAGGGGCGGGAACACTGAAGCTTTCTTT
TRBD2	15	TRBJ2-3	TRBV7-9	NA	CASSLISGGADTQYF	TGTGCCAGCAGCTTAATTAGCGGGGGGGCAGATACGCAGTATTTT
NA	14	TRBJ1-5	TRBV27	NA	CASSLGSGSQPQHF	TGTGCCAGCAGTCTAGGGTCGGGGTCTCAGCCCCAGCATTTT